The 16 T cell receptor beta chains below come from one sample, sequenced in a study of blood T cells in healthy people across ages. Through a sample-barcoded 5' primer and a J-beta primer mix, a second PCR was run for about 6 to 11 cycles. TCRdb reanalysed the 5' RACE reads using MiXCR and keeps one entry per CDR3 protein. This sample yields about 930,000 distinct CDR3 sequences, of which roughly 29% are seen a single time; about 9.4% belongs to the top ten. This same sample was also taken into another study, of T cells of mothers and their children.

The sample comprised blood. These receptor sequences come from a woman between 35 and 50 years old in good health.

This clonotype was detected a few times. V usage is TRBV12-3 or TRBV12-4 and J usage is TRBJ1-5; 8 bases map to TRBD1. V was clipped by 4 bases and J by 7 bases; unmatched bases: 9. The CDR3 is 15 residues long. The CDR3 reads CASSSGQGRNQPQHF. For the CDR3, the DNA is TGTGCCAGCAGTTCCGGACAGGGCAGGAACCAGCCCCAGCATTTT.

CDR3 amino acids: CASSLGGGRGQPQHF. In DNA form, the CDR3 reads TGTGCCAGCAGTTTAGGGGGAGGAAGGGGTCAGCCCCAGCATTTT. The chain combines TRBV12-3 or TRBV12-4 with TRBJ1-5; perhaps TRBD1 as D (5 bases). This CDR3 has 15 amino acids. Trimming left V 1 base short and J 6 bases short, with 13 bases between.

This clonotype occurred many times. This rearrangement joins TRBV28 to TRBJ2-7; 13 nucleotides line up with TRBD2. The CDR3 has 15 amino acids. Trimming took 5 bases from V and 3 from J; bases not matched to a gene: 4. Germline CDR1 reads MDHEN; CDR2 reads SYDVKM. The CDR3 sequence: CASSATSGGVYEQYF. CDR3 DNA: TGTGCCAGCAGTGCAACTAGCGGGGGGGTCTACGAGCAGTACTTC.

This clonotype came up many times. The V and J genes are TRBV12-3 or TRBV12-4 and TRBJ2-7, with D perhaps given as TRBD1 or TRBD2 (6 bases each). Deletions cut 11 bases from V and 3 bases from J, with 14 bases between. This CDR3 is built from 12 residues. The CDR3 region has the DNA TGTGCCTGCGAAGGGGGGAGCTACGAGCAGTACTTC. Encoded protein: CACEGGSYEQYF.

This clonotype was detected a few times. At one of its ends the junction is not consistent with the germline gene, which may arise from a read error. The CDR3 reads CASGLVQTTYEQYF. The CDR3 DNA follows: TGCGCCAGCGGCTTGGTGCAGACCACCTACGAGCAGTACTTC. The chain combines TRBV5-1 with TRBJ2-7; D is unclear. The germline V gene encodes CDR1 SGHRS and CDR2 YFSETQ. The CDR3 extends over 14 amino acids. The full variable domain, its missing parts supplied by reference TRBV5-1 and TRBJ2-7, is KAGVTQTPRYLIKTRGQQVTLSCSPISGHRSVSWYQQTPGQGLQFLFEYFSETQRNKGNFPGRFSGRQFSNSRSEMNVSTLELGDSALYLCASGLVQTTYEQYFGPGTRLTVT.

The V gene is TRBV10-3, the J gene TRBJ2-1; D is perhaps TRBD1 (6 bases). Looked up from germline, CDR1 is ENHRY and CDR2 is SYGVKD. Between the trimmed V and J ends, which lost 4 bases and 13 bases, there was a span of 20 bases. This CDR3 is 14 amino acids long. The CDR3 region is CAISAGTNPTIQFF. CDR3 in DNA: TGTGCCATCAGTGCCGGGACAAATCCCACCATCCAGTTCTTC.

The genes are TRBV12-3 or TRBV12-4 and TRBJ1-2; no definite D call. The CDR3 is 12 amino acids. V was pared by 7 bases and J by 7 bases, with 13 bases between. Here the CDR3 reads CASTSEGLGYTF. CDR3 sequence (DNA): TGTGCCAGCACCTCCGAGGGCCTTGGCTACACCTTC.

V and J are TRBV5-1 and TRBJ1-3; D is unclear. V gave up 0 bases and J gave up 2 bases, with 15 bases separating them. This CDR3 contains 17 residues. Germline CDR1 and CDR2: SGHRS and YFSETQ. The CDR3 region is CASSLGTDRLAGNTIYF. CDR3 nucleotides: TGCGCCAGCAGCTTGGGCACGGACCGGCTGGCTGGAAACACCATATATTTT.

The chain has TRBV7-9 and TRBJ1-5; no firm D call. The CDR3 has 16 amino acids. Trimming left V 5 bases short and J 2 bases short, with 16 bases between. CDR1 and CDR2 from the germline V gene are SEHNR and FQNEAQ (reference sequence). DNA of the CDR3: TGTGCCAGCAGCCCCTACCAAACAACGGGCAATCAGCCCCAGCATTTT. Protein: CASSPYQTTGNQPQHF. The variable domain in full, completed from reference TRBV7-9 and TRBJ1-5, reads DTGVSQNPRHKITKRGQNVTFRCDPISEHNRLYWYRQTLGQGPEFLTYFQNEAQLEKSRLLSDRFSAERPKGSFSTLEIQRTEQGDSAMYLCASSPYQTTGNQPQHFGDGTRLSIL.

The chain is built from TRBV30 and TRBJ1-4; a weak D match, TRBD1 (6 bases). This CDR3 region has 13 residues. Per germline, CDR1 GTSNPN and CDR2 SVGIG (reference sequence). V was pared by 5 bases and J by 3 bases, with 10 bases between. The CDR3 nucleotides are TGTGCCTGGTCAGGGGTCGCTAATGAAAAACTGTTTTTT. Translated, it gives CAWSGVANEKLFF. The entire variable domain, with the rest obtained from reference TRBV30 and TRBJ1-4, is as follows: SQTIHQWPATLVQPVGSPLSLECTVEGTSNPNLYWYRQAAGRGLQLLFYSVGIGQISSEVPQNLSASRPQDRQFILSSKKLLLSDSGFYLCAWSGVANEKLFFGSGTQLSVL.

This clonotype was recorded many times. This chain uses TRBV5-1 with TRBJ1-2; 9 bases are shared with TRBD1. V shed 4 bases, J shed 4 bases, and the junction held 8 bases outside the gene matches. This CDR3 comprises 15 residues. Germline V gene lookup returns CDR1 SGHRS and CDR2 YFSETQ. CDR3 coding DNA: TGCGCCAGCAGCCCCCGACAGGGGGATAGCTATGGCTACACCTTC. It is translated as CASSPRQGDSYGYTF.

This clonotype showed up many times. The V and J genes are TRBV10-3 and TRBJ2-1, with 9 positions matching TRBD2. Germline values: CDR1 ENHRY, CDR2 SYGVKD. The V segment lost 3 bases and the J segment 4 bases; nucleotides outside the gene matches: 13. The CDR3 runs to 18 residues. CDR3 loop: CAISDGTGAGGLYNEQFF. In DNA, the CDR3 is TGTGCCATCAGTGACGGGACGGGAGCGGGGGGACTATACAATGAGCAGTTCTTC.

The J gene is TRBJ2-7, the V gene TRBV7-9; D unresolved. CDR1 is SEHNR, CDR2 FQNEAQ, per germline (reference sequence). The CDR3 runs to 13 residues. V was pared by 6 bases and J by 5 bases, with 14 bases between. CDR3 nucleotides: TGTGCCAGCAGATCTACCGGACGGCACGAGCAGTACTTC. This gives the protein CASRSTGRHEQYF.

This clonotype was detected a few times. V usage is TRBV20-1 and J usage is TRBJ1-5, with D unresolved. The germline V and J ends were trimmed by 0 bases and 6 bases, with 12 bases remaining between them. This CDR3 spans 14 amino acids. Germline CDR1 reads DFQATT; CDR2 reads SNEGSKA (reference sequence). CDR3 protein: CSARDIGEGQPQHF. CDR3 sequence (DNA): TGCAGTGCTAGAGATATCGGGGAAGGTCAGCCCCAGCATTTT.

Only a few counts were recorded for this clonotype. This chain uses TRBV14 with TRBJ2-1; possible D gene TRBD1, 6 bases. Germline V CDR1 and CDR2: SGHDN, FVKESK. CDR3 size: 19 residues. The V end lost 2 bases, the J end lost 0 bases, and 20 bases lay between the germline ends. The CDR3 sequence: CASSQFKDPQGSSYNEQFF. The DNA of the CDR3 is TGTGCCAGCAGCCAATTCAAGGACCCACAGGGTAGCTCCTACAATGAGCAGTTCTTC.

This clonotype was recorded many times. With a much larger clone just one base away, this may be a read error. The V and J genes are TRBV6-2 or TRBV6-3 and TRBJ2-1; tentatively, D is TRBD2 (5 bases). The J call is uncertain, as TRBJ2-7 better fits the DNA end. Germline V gene sequence: CDR1 MNHEY, CDR2 SVGEGT. The length of the CDR3 is 18 residues. The CDR3 nucleotides are TGTGCCAGCAGTTACCCGACGGGGTGGGTTCTCTCCTACAATGAGCAGTACTTC. Translated: CASSYPTGWVLSYNEQYF.